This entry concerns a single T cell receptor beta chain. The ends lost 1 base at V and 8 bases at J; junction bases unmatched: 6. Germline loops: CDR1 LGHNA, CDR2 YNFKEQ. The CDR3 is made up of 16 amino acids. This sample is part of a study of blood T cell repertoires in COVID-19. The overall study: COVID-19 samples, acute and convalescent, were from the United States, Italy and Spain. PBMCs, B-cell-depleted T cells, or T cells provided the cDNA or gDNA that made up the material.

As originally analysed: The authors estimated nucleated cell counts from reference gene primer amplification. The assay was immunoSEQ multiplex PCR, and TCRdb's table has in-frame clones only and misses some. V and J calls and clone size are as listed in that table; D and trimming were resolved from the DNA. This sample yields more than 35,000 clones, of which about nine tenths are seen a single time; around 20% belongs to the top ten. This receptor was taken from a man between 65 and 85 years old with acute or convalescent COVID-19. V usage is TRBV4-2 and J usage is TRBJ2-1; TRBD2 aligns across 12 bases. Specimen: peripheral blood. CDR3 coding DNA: TGTGCCAGCAGCCAAGGGGAGACTAGCGGGAGATATGAGCAGTTCTTC. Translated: CASSQGETSGRYEQFF.